Shown below are 5 T cell receptor beta chains from a single sample sequenced in a study of shared clonotypes between healthy human individuals. The method was immunoSEQ multiplex PCR; TCRdb's version includes in-frame clones alone and lacks a portion of them. This table has about 1 million clones, about 75% appearing once. The material sequenced was memory CD4+ T cells sorted from blood. The subset was: CD45RA-negative fraction. These receptors all stem from a man aged 18-30 years in good health.

About this clone: This specimen includes other DNA sequences encoding the same CDR3. This CDR3 reads CASSVGLAGNQETQYF. DNA for the CDR3: TGTGCCAGCAGCGTCGGGCTAGCGGGAAATCAAGAGACCCAGTACTTC. This chain links TRBV9 with TRBJ2-5; TRBD2 matches 9 bases. CDR1 and CDR2 from the germline V gene are SGDLS and YYNGEE. Losses at the gene ends were 2 bases for V and 2 bases for J; bases not matched to a gene: 7. The CDR3 runs 16 residues.

The J gene is TRBJ2-5, the V gene TRBV19; possible D gene TRBD1, 6 bases. V lost 1 base and J 3 bases, leaving 15 bases between the germline ends. The germline CDR1 and CDR2 sequences are LNHDA and SQIVND (reference sequence). CDR3 length: 16 residues. Here the CDR3 reads CASSIVTGSPKETQYF. The CDR3 DNA is TGTGCCAGTAGTATAGTTACAGGGTCCCCAAAAGAGACCCAGTACTTC.

The chain couples TRBV30 to TRBJ1-1; no definite D call. Trimming removed 2 bases at V and 10 bases at J, with 14 bases between. Germline V gives CDR1 GTSNPN, CDR2 SVGIG (reference sequence). CDR3 length: 12 amino acids. In DNA, the CDR3 is TGTGCCTGGAGTCCGATTATAGCGCGAGCTTTCTTT. Encoded protein: CAWSPIIARAFF.

The CDR3 bases are TGTGCCAGTAGTCAATGGCGGGAGAGGGGCACCGGGGAGCTGTTTTTT. Translation gives CASSQWRERGTGELFF. J is TRBJ2-2 and V is TRBV19; 7 bases line up with TRBD2. V was clipped by 5 bases and J by 4 bases; unmatched bases: 10. Germline V gene lookup returns CDR1 LNHDA and CDR2 SQIVND (reference sequence). CDR3 length: 16 amino acids.

The chain is built from TRBV6-1 and TRBJ1-2; no clear D gene. CDR3 length: 13 residues. Germline CDR1 reads MNHNS; CDR2 reads SASEGT. V dropped 3 bases and J dropped 7 bases, with 12 bases sitting between them. In DNA form, the CDR3 reads TGTGCCAGCAGTGAGCAGGCTATTGCTGGCTACACCTTC. It specifies CASSEQAIAGYTF.